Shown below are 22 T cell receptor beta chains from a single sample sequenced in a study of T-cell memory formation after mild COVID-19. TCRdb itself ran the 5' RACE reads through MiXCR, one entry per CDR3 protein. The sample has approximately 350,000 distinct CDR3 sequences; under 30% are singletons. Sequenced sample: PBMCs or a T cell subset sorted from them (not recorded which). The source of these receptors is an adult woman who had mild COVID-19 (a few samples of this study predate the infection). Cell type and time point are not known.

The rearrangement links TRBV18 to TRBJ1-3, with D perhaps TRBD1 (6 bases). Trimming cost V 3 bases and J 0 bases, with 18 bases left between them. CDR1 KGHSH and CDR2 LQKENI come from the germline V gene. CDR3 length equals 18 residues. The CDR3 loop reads CASSPQKQGPISGNTIYF. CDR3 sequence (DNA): TGTGCCAGCTCACCCCAGAAACAGGGACCGATCTCTGGAAACACCATATATTTT.

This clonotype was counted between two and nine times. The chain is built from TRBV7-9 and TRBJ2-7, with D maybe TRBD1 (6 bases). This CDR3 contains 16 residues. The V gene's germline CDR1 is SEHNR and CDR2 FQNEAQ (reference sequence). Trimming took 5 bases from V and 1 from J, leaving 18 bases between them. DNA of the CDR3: TGTGCCAGCAGCCTCCTCGTGACAGGCTCGTCCTACGAGCAGTACTTC. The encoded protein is CASSLLVTGSSYEQYF.

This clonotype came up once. CDR3 in amino acids: CASSVGTSGRFEQFF. As DNA, the CDR3 is TGTGCCAGCAGCGTAGGAACTAGCGGGAGATTTGAGCAGTTCTTC. The rearrangement joins TRBV9 to TRBJ2-1, with 11 bases identical to TRBD2. V lost 0 bases, J lost 9 bases, and 5 bases stayed unmatched. The CDR3 is 15 residues long. Germline loops: CDR1 SGDLS, CDR2 YYNGEE. The entire variable domain, with the rest obtained from reference TRBV9 and TRBJ2-1, is as follows: DSGVTQTPKHLITATGQRVTLRCSPRSGDLSVYWYQQSLDQGLQFLIQYYNGEERAKGNILERFSAQQFPDLHSELNLSSLELGDSALYFCASSVGTSGRFEQFFGPGTRLTVL.

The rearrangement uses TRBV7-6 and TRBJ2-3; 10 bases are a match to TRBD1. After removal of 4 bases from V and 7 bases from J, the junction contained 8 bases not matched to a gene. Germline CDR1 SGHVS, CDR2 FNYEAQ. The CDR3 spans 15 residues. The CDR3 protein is CASSSLDRGFNTQYF. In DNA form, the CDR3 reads TGTGCCAGCAGCTCCTTGGACAGGGGGTTCAATACGCAGTATTTT.

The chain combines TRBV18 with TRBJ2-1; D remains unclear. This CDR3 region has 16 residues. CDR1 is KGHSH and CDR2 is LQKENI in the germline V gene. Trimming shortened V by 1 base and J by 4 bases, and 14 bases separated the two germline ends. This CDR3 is CASSPRLLNSYNEQFF. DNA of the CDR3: TGTGCCAGCTCACCACGGCTTCTGAACAGTTACAATGAGCAGTTCTTC.

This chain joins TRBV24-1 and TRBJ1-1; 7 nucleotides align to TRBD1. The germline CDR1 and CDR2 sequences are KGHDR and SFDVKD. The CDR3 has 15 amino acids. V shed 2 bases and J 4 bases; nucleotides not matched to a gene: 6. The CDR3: CATSDSRQGGTEAFF. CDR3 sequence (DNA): TGTGCCACCAGTGATTCTCGACAGGGTGGCACTGAAGCTTTCTTT.

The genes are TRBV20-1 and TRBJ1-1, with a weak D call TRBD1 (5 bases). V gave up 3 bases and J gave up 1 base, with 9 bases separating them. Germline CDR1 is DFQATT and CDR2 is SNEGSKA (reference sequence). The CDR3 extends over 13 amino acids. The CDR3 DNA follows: TGCAGTGCTAGCGCCGGGACGAACACTGAAGCTTTCTTT. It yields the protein CSASAGTNTEAFF.

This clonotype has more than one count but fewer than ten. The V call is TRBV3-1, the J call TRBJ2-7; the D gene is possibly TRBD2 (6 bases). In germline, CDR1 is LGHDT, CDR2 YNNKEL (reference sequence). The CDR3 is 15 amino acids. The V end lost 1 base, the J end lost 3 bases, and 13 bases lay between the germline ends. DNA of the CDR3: TGTGCCAGCAGCCAAGTAGCAGGGAGGAGCTACGAGCAGTACTTC. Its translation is CASSQVAGRSYEQYF.

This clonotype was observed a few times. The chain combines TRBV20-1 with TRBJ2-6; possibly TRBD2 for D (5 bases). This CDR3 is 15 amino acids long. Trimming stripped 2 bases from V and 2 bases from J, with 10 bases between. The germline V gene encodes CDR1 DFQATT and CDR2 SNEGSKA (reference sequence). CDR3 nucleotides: TGCAGTGCTAGATTTACGAGGGCTGGGGCCAACGTCCTGACTTTC. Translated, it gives CSARFTRAGANVLTF.

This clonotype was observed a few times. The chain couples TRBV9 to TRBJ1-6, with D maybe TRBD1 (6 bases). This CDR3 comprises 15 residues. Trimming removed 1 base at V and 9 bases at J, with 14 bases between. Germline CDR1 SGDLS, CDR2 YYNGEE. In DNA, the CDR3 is TGTGCCAGCAGCGTACATCAGGGGTTGGGTTCACCCCTCCACTTT. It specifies CASSVHQGLGSPLHF.

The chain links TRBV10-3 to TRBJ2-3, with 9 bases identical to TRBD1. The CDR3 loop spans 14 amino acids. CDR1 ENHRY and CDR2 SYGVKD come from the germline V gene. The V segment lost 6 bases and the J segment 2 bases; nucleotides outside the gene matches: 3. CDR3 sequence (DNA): TGTGCCATCAGCGGACAGGGGACCACAGATACGCAGTATTTT. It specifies CAISGQGTTDTQYF.

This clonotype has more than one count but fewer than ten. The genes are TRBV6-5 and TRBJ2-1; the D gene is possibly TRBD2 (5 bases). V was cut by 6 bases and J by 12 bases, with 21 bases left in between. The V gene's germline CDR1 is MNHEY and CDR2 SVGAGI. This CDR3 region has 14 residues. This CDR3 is CASSNLGSAVGQFF. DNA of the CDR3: TGTGCCAGCAGCAACTTAGGGAGCGCGGTTGGGCAGTTCTTC.

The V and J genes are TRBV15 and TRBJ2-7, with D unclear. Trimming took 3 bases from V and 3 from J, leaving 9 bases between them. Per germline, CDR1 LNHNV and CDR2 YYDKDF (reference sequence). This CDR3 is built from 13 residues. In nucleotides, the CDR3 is TGTGCCACCAGCAGGGACGGAGACTACGAGCAGTACTTC. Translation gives CATSRDGDYEQYF.

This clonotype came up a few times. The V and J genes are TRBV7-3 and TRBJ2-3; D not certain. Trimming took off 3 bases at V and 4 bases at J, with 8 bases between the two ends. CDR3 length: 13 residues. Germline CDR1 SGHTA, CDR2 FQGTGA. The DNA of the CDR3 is TGTGCCAGCAGCTTGACTGCTTCAGATACGCAGTATTTT. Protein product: CASSLTASDTQYF. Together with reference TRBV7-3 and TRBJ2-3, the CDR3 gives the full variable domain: GAGVSQTPSNKVTEKGKYVELRCDPISGHTALYWYRQSLGQGPEFLIYFQGTGAADDSGLPNDRFFAVRPEGSVSTLKIQRTERGDSAVYLCASSLTASDTQYFGPGTRLTVL.

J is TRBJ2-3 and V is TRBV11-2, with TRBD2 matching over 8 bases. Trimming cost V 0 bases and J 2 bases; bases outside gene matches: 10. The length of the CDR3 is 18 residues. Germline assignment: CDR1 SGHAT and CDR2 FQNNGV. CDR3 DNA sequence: TGTGCCAGCAGCTTAGAAAGGCGGGGGGCCGCCGTCACAGATACGCAGTATTTT. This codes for CASSLERRGAAVTDTQYF.

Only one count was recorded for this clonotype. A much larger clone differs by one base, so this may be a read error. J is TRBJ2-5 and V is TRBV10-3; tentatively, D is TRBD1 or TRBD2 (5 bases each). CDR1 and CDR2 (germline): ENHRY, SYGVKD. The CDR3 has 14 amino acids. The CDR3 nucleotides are TGTGACATCAGTGAGTCGGGGCGGATGGACCGTCAGTACTTC. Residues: CDISESGRMDRQYF.

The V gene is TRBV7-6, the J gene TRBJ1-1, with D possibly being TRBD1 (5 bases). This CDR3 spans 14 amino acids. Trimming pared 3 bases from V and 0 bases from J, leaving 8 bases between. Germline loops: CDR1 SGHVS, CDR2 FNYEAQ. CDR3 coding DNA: TGTGCCAGCAGCTTGGAGGGACTGAACACTGAAGCTTTCTTT. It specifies CASSLEGLNTEAFF.

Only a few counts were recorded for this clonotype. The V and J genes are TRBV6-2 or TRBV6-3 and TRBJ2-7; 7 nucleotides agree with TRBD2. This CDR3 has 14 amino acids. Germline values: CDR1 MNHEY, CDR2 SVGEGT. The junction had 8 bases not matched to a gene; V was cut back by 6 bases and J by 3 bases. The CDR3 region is CASSLGEGGYEQYF. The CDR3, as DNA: TGTGCCAGCAGCCTCGGGGAGGGAGGCTACGAGCAGTACTTC.

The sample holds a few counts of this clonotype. Here the CDR3 DNA reads TGCAGCGTTGCGGAAGTTCCCAAAGGGGGCTATGGCTACACCTTC. Protein sequence: CSVAEVPKGGYGYTF. The V gene is TRBV29-1, the J gene TRBJ1-2, with D tentatively TRBD1 (6 bases). The CDR3 has 15 amino acids. Trimming cost V 4 bases and J 4 bases, with 19 bases left between them. Germline loops: CDR1 SQVTM, CDR2 ANQGSEA.

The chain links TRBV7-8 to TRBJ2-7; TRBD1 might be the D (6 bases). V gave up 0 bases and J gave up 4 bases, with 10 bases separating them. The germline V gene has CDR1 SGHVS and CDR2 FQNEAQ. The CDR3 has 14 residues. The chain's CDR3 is CASSLAQGWYEQYF. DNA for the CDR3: TGTGCCAGCAGCTTAGCACAGGGATGGTACGAGCAGTACTTC.

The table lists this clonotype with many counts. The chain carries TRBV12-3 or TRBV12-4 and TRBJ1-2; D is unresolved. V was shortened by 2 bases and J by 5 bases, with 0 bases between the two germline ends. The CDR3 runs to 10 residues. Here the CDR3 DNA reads TGTGCCAGCAGTTTATATGGCTACACCTTC. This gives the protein CASSLYGYTF.

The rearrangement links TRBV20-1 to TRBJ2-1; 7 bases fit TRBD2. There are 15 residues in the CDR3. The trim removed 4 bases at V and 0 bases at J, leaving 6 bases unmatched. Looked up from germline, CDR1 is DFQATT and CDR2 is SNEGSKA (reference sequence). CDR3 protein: CSANSGFSSYNEQFF. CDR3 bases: TGCAGTGCTAATAGCGGGTTCAGCTCCTACAATGAGCAGTTCTTC.